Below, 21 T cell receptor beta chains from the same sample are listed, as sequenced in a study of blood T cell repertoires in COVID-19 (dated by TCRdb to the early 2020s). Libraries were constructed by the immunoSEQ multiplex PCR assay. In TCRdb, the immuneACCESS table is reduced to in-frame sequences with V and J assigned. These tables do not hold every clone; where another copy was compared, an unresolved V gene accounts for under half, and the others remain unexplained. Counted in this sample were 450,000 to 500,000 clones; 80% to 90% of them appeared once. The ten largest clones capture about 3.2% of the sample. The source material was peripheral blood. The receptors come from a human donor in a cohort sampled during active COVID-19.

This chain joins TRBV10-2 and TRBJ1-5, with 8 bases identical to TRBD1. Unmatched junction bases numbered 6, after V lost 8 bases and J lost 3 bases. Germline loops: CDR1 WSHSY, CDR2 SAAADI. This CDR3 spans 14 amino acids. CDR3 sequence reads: CASSRTGNNQPQHF. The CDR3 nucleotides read TGCGCCAGCTCCCGGACAGGGAACAATCAGCCCCAGCATTTT.

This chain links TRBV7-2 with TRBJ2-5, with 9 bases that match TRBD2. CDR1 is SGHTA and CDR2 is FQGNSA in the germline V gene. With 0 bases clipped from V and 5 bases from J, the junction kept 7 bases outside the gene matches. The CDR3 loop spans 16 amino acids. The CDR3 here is CASSLAGGRAWETQYF. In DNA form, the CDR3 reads TGTGCCAGCAGCTTAGCGGGCGGGAGGGCCTGGGAGACCCAGTACTTC.

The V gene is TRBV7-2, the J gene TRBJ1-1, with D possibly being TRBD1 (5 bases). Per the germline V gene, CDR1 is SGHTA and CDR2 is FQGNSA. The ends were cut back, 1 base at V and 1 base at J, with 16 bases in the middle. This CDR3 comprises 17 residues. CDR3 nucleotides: TGTGCCAGCAGCTTAGGAAGGCAGGGCAAAAGGAACACTGAAGCTTTCTTT. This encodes CASSLGRQGKRNTEAFF.

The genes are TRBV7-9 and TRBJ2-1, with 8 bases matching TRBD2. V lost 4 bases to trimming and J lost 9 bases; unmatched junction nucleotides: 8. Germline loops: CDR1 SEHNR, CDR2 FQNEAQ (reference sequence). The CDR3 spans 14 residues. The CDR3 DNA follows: TGTGCCAGCAGCTCACAATTAGCGGGAACTGAGCAGTTCTTC. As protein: CASSSQLAGTEQFF.

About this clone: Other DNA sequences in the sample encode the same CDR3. Written as DNA, the CDR3 is TGTGCCAGCAGCGCTGACAGAAACTATGGCTACACCTTC. Protein sequence: CASSADRNYGYTF. The chain is built from TRBV7-2 and TRBJ1-2; possibly TRBD1 for D (5 bases). The V gene's germline CDR1 is SGHTA and CDR2 FQGNSA. Trimming took off 5 bases at V and 2 bases at J, with 9 bases between the two ends. This CDR3 comprises 13 residues.

As DNA, the CDR3 is TGTGCCAGCAGCGCCCGACTGTACAATGAGCAGTTCTTC. Translating gives CASSARLYNEQFF. The chain joins TRBV11-3 to TRBJ2-1; D is unclear. From germline, CDR1 is SGHNT and CDR2 YENEEA. The CDR3 contains 13 residues. V lost 5 bases and J 4 bases, leaving 9 bases between the germline ends.

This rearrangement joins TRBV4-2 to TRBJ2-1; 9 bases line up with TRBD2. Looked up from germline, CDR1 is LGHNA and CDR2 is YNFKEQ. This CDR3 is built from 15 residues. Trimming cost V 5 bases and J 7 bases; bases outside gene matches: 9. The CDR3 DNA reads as TGTGCCAGCAGCAGCCCTAGCGGGATAAAGAATGAGCAGTTCTTC. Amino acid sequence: CASSSPSGIKNEQFF.

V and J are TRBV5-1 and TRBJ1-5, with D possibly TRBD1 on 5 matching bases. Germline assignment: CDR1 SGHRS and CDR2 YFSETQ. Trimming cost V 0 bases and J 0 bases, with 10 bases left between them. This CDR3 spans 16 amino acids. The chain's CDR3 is CASSLGREGSNQPQHF. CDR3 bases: TGCGCCAGCAGCTTGGGCAGGGAGGGTAGCAATCAGCCCCAGCATTTT.

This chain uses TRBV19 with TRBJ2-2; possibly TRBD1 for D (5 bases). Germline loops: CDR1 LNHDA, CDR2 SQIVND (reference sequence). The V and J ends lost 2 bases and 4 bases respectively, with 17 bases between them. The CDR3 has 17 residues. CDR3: CASSIKHQGMGTGELFF. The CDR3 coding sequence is TGTGCCAGTAGTATAAAGCATCAGGGCATGGGCACCGGGGAGCTGTTTTTT.

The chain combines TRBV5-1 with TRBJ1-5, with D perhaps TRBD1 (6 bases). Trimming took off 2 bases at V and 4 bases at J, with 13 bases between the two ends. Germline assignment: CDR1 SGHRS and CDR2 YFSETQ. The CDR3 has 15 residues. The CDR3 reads CASSLGNDRNQPQHF. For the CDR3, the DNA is TGCGCCAGCAGCTTAGGTAACGACAGGAATCAGCCCCAGCATTTT.

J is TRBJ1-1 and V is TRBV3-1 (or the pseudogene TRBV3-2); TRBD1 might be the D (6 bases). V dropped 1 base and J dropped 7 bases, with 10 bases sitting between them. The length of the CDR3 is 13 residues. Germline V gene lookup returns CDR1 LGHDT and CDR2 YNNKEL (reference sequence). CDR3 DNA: TGTGCCAGCAGCCAAGCAACAGGGCTTGAAGCTTTCTTT. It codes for CASSQATGLEAFF.

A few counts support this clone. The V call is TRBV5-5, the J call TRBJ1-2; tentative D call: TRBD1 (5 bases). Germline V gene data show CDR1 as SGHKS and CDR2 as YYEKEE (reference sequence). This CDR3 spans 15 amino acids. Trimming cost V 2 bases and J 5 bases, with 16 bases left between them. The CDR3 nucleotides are TGTGCCAGCAGCTTCGATCGACAGCCAAGTTATGGCTACACCTTC. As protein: CASSFDRQPSYGYTF.

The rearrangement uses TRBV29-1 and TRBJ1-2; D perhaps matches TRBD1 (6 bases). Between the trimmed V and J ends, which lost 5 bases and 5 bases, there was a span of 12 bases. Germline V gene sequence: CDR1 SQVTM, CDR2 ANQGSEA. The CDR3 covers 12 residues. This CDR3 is CSVSTTGYGYTF. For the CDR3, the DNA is TGCAGCGTTTCGACGACAGGATATGGCTACACCTTC.

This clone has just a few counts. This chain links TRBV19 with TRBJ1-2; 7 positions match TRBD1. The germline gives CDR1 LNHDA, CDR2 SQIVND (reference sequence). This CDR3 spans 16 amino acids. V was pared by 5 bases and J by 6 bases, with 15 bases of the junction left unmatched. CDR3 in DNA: TGTGCCAGTAGTTTCTTCCGGGACAGCCCCGCCGATGGCTACACCTTC. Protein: CASSFFRDSPADGYTF.

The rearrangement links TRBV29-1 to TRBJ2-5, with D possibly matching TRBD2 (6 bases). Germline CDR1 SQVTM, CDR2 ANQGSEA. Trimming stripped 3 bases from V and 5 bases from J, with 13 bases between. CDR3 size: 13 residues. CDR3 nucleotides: TGCAGCGTTGATTGGGGGGATGGGGAGACCCAGTACTTC. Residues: CSVDWGDGETQYF.

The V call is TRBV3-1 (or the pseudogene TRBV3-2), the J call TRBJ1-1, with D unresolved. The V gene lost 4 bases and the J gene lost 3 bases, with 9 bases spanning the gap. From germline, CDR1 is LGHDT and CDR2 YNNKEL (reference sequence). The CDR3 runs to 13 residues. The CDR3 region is CASSPGSYTEAFF. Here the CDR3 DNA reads TGTGCCAGCAGCCCCGGGAGCTACACTGAAGCTTTCTTT.

This CDR3 is CASSDRTGGVTLSRGYTF. CDR3 nucleotides: TGTGCCAGCAGTGACCGAACAGGGGGCGTAACTCTCTCCAGGGGCTACACCTTC. The rearrangement joins TRBV25-1 to TRBJ1-2, with TRBD1 matching over 9 bases. This CDR3 region has 18 residues. V dropped 3 bases and J dropped 8; count of bases not matched to a gene: 19. Germline CDR1 reads MGHDK; CDR2 reads SYGVNS.

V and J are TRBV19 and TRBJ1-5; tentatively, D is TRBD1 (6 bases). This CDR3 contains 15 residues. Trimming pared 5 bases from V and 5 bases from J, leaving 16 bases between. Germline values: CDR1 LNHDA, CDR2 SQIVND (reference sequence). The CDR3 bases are TGTGCCAGTAGTGAAAGACAGGCATTGTATCAGCCCCAGCATTTT. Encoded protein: CASSERQALYQPQHF.

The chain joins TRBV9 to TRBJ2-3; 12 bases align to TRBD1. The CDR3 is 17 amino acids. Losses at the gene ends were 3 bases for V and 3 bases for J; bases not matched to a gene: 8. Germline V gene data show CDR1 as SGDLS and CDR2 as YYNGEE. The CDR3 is CASSATGQGAPTDTQYF. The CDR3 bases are TGTGCCAGCAGCGCCACGGGACAGGGGGCGCCGACAGATACGCAGTATTTT.

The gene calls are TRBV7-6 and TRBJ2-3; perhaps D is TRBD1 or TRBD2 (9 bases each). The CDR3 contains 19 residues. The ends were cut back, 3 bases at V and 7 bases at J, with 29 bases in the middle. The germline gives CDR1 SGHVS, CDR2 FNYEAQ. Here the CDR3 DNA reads TGTGCCAGCAGCTTTGAACAGGGGGCGTCGGCTAGCGGGAAATATACGCAGTATTTT. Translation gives CASSFEQGASASGKYTQYF.

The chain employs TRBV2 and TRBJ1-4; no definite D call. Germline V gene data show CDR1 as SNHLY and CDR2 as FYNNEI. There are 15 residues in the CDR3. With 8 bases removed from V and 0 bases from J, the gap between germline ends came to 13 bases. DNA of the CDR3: TGTGCCAGCCGACGGGAGTTTGCAACTAATGAAAAACTGTTTTTT. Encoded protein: CASRREFATNEKLFF. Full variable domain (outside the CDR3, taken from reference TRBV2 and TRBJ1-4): EPEVTQTPSHQVTQMGQEVILRCVPISNHLYFYWYRQILGQKVEFLVSFYNNEISEKSEIFDDQFSVERPDGSNFTLKIRSTKLEDSAMYFCASRREFATNEKLFFGSGTQLSVL.